These 11 T cell receptor beta chains originate from one sample sequenced in a study of identifying expanded T cells in peripheral blood. Clones were read by immunoSEQ multiplex PCR, and TCRdb kept only the in-frame ones, dropping some. Counted here are around 120,000 clones, roughly 84% occurring once; the ten biggest clones make up 3.3%. The sample consisted of blood. These receptors were collected from a person between 18 and 75 years old in good health.

The genes are TRBV2 and TRBJ2-2; no firm D call. The length of the CDR3 is 14 residues. Trimming stripped 3 bases from V and 2 bases from J, with 7 bases between. Germline assignment: CDR1 SNHLY and CDR2 FYNNEI. CDR3 protein: CASSDLINTGELFF. The CDR3 region has the DNA TGTGCCAGCAGTGACCTTATAAACACCGGGGAGCTGTTTTTT.

The rearrangement uses TRBV7-6 and TRBJ2-2; tentatively, D is TRBD1 (5 bases). CDR1 SGHVS and CDR2 FNYEAQ come from the germline V gene. The CDR3 is made up of 13 amino acids. Trimming took 2 bases from V and 5 from J, leaving 6 bases between them. CDR3 amino acids: CASSLYRTGELFF. Here the CDR3 DNA reads TGTGCCAGCAGCTTATACAGGACCGGGGAGCTGTTTTTT.

The chain combines TRBV18 with TRBJ2-3, with unresolved D. The V and J ends lost 3 bases and 1 base respectively, with 11 bases between them. The CDR3 is 15 amino acids. Looked up from germline, CDR1 is KGHSH and CDR2 is LQKENI. CDR3 sequence (DNA): TGTGCCAGCTCACCGGCACAAACCGGCACAGATACGCAGTATTTT. This encodes CASSPAQTGTDTQYF.

This clone turned up a few times. This sequence joins TRBV10-3 and TRBJ1-5, with a tentative D call TRBD1 (6 bases). The germline V gene encodes CDR1 ENHRY and CDR2 SYGVKD. The CDR3 runs 15 residues. Trimming removed 0 bases at V and 3 bases at J, with 9 bases between. CDR3: CAISESNRDNQPQHF. CDR3 sequence (DNA): TGTGCCATCAGTGAGTCGAACAGGGACAATCAGCCCCAGCATTTT.

The rearrangement joins TRBV4-3 to TRBJ2-6, with D uncertain. The germline V and J ends were trimmed by 4 bases and 0 bases, with 7 bases remaining between them. This CDR3 is 15 amino acids long. Looked up from germline, CDR1 is LGHNA and CDR2 is YSLEER. The DNA of the CDR3 is TGCGCCAGCAGCCCTTTATCCTCTGGGGCCAACGTCCTGACTTTC. This codes for CASSPLSSGANVLTF.

This chain uses TRBV6-5 with TRBJ2-3; the D is unclear. The CDR3 runs 14 residues. CDR1 is MNHEY and CDR2 is SVGAGI in the germline V gene. V lost 0 bases, J lost 0 bases, and 4 bases lay in between. The CDR3 DNA sequence: TGTGCCAGCAGTTACTCATACAGCACAGATACGCAGTATTTT. Protein sequence: CASSYSYSTDTQYF.

This clone appeared a few times. V and J are TRBV29-1 and TRBJ1-1, with 8 bases matching TRBD1. Germline trimming cut 3 bases from V and 6 bases from J; bases unmatched to any gene: 15. The CDR3 has 16 residues. Germline CDR1 SQVTM, CDR2 ANQGSEA. CDR3 in DNA: TGCAGCGTTGAGGTACAGGGGGGCCTTCGTTTTTCTGAAGCTTTCTTT. This encodes CSVEVQGGLRFSEAFF.

The chain joins TRBV13 to TRBJ2-7, with 9 bases aligning to TRBD2. CDR1 and CDR2 (germline): PRHDT, FYEKMQ (reference sequence). The CDR3 loop spans 14 amino acids. V dropped 6 bases and J dropped 6; count of bases not matched to a gene: 9. CDR3 region: CASRDGSGGGEQYF. The CDR3 DNA reads as TGTGCCAGCAGAGACGGTAGCGGGGGCGGCGAGCAGTACTTC.

The chain has TRBV5-6 and TRBJ1-5; D possibly corresponds to TRBD1 (5 bases). The V end lost 1 base, the J end lost 4 bases, and 21 bases lay between the germline ends. The CDR3 consists of 18 residues. Germline values: CDR1 SGHDT, CDR2 YYEEEE. The CDR3 reads CASSLFLRGGVSNQPQHF. The CDR3 DNA reads TGTGCCAGCAGCTTGTTTCTGCGGGGGGGAGTCTCGAATCAGCCCCAGCATTTT.

The chain uses TRBV27 and TRBJ2-2; D ambiguous. The V and J ends lost 10 bases and 9 bases respectively, with 12 bases between them. CDR3 size: 11 residues. In germline, CDR1 is MNHEY, CDR2 SMNVEV (reference sequence). The CDR3 nucleotides read TGTGCCACCATGCTAGGCCGGGAGCTGTTTTTT. Its protein is CATMLGRELFF.

The V call is TRBV6-6, the J call TRBJ2-1, with no clear D. Trimming removed 6 bases from V and 3 bases from J, with 6 bases in between. The CDR3 is 12 residues long. Germline assignment: CDR1 MNHNY and CDR2 SVGAGI (reference sequence). CDR3 region: CASSKSYNEQFF. The CDR3 DNA sequence: TGTGCCAGCAGCAAGAGCTACAATGAGCAGTTCTTC.